Sequencing of this T cell receptor (beta chain) was carried out in a study of T cell repertoires in cytomegalovirus infection. Study context: Through public TCR beta signatures, both CMV infection and matching HLA type were indicated.

On this clonotype itself: Its antigen is undetermined.

Study observations and caveats: Across the ex vivo response, the dominant clonotypes were HLA-C-restricted CMV-specific TCR beta clonotypes.

TCRdb recomputed calls from the reads with MiXCR, one row per CDR3 protein. The sample holds some 200,000 distinct CDR3 sequences, around 40% seen once. This TCR was recovered from a human donor in good health (CMV status not recorded). Some clones in this sample may be carry-over from other donors' samples. The sample in question was CD8+ T cells from cultured PBMCs, obtained from culture after CMV antigen stimulation.

The CDR3 DNA sequence: TGTGCCAGTAGTATCGGGGGAGCGGACTACAATGAGCAGTTCTTC. Protein product: CASSIGGADYNEQFF. The chain has TRBV19 and TRBJ2-1; tentative D call: TRBD2 (6 bases). The length of the CDR3 is 15 residues. V was pared by 3 bases and J by 3 bases, with 12 bases between. Germline lookup yields CDR1 LNHDA and CDR2 SQIVND (reference sequence).